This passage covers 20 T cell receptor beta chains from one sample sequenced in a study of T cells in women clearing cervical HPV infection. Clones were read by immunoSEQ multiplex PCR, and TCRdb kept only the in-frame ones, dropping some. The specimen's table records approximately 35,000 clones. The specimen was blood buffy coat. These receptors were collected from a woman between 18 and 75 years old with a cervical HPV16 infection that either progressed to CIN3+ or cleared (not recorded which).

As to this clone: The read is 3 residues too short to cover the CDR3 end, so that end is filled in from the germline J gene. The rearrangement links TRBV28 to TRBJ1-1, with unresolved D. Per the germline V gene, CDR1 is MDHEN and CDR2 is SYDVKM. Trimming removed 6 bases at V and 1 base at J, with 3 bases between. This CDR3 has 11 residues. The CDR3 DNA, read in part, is TGTGCCAGCAGCTCGAACACTGAA. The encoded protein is CASSSNTE. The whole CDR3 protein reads CASSSNTEAFF.

The CDR3 bases that were read are TGTGCCAGCAGCTTCGTAGGGGACGAG. Translated, it gives CASSFVGDE. From start to end, the CDR3 is CASSFVGDEQYF. V is TRBV5-5 and J is TRBJ2-7; D perhaps matches TRBD1 (5 bases). From the germline J gene comes the end of the CDR3, since the read stops 3 residues before it. Germline V gene data show CDR1 as SGHKS and CDR2 as YYEKEE (reference sequence). V was shortened by 2 bases and J by 5 bases, with 8 bases between the two germline ends. The CDR3 contains 12 residues.

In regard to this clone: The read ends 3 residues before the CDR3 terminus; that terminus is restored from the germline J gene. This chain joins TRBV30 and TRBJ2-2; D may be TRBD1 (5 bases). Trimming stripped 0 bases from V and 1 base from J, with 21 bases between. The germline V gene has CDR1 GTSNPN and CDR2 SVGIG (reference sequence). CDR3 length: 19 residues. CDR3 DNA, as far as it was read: TGTGCCTGGAGTGTACTTCGGACACAACCCGTCGTGAACACCGGGGAG. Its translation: CAWSVLRTQPVVNTGE. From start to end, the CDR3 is CAWSVLRTQPVVNTGELFF.

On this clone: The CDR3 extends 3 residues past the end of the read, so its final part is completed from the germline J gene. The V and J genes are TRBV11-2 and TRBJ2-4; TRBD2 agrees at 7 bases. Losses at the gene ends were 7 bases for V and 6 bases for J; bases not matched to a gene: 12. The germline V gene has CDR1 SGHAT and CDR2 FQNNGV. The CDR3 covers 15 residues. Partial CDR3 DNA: TGTGCCAGCACCCCGGGGGGTAGTTCGGGAAACATT. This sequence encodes CASTPGGSSGNI. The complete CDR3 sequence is CASTPGGSSGNIQYF. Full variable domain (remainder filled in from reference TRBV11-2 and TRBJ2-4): EAGVAQSPRYKIIEKRQSVAFWCNPISGHATLYWYQQILGQGPKLLIQFQNNGVVDDSQLPKDRFSAERLKGVDSTLKIQPAKLEDSAVYLCASTPGGSSGNIQYFGAGTRLSVL.

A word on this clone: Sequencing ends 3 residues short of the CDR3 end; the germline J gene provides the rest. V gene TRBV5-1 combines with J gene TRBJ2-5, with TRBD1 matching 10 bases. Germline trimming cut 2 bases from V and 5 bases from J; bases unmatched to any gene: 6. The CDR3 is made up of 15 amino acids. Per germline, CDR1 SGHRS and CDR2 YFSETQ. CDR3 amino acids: CASSLDRGRRETQYF. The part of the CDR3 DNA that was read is TGCGCCAGCAGCTTAGACAGGGGGCGCCGGGAGACC.

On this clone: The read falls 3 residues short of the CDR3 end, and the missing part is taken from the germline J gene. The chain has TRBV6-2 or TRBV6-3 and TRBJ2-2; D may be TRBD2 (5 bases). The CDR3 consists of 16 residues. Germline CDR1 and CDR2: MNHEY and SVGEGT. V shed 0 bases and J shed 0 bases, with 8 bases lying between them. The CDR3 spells CASSYSFSANTGELFF. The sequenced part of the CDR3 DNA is TGTGCCAGCAGTTACTCGTTTAGCGCGAACACCGGGGAG.

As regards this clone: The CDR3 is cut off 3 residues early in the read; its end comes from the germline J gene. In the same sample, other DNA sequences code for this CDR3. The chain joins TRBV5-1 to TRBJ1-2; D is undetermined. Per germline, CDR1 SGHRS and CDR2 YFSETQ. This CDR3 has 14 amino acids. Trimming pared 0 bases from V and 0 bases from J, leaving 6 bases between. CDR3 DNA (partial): TGCGCCAGCAGCTTGGGGCAGGCTAACTATGGC. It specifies CASSLGQANYG. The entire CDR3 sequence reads CASSLGQANYGYTF.

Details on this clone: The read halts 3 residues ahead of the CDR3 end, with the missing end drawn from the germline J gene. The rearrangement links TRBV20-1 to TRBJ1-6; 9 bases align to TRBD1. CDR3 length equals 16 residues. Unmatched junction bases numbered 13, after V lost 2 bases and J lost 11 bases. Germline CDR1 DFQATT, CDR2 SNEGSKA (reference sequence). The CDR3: CSARPWRDRDGAPLHF. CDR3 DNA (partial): TGCAGTGCTAGACCCTGGCGGGACAGGGACGGGGCACCC.

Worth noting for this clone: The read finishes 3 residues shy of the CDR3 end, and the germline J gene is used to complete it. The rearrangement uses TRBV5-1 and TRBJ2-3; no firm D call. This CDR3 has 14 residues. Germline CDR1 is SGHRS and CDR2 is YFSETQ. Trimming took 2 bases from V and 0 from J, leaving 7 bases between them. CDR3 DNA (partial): TGCGCCAGCAGCTTACAGACGAGCACAGATACG. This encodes CASSLQTSTDT. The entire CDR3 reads CASSLQTSTDTQYF.

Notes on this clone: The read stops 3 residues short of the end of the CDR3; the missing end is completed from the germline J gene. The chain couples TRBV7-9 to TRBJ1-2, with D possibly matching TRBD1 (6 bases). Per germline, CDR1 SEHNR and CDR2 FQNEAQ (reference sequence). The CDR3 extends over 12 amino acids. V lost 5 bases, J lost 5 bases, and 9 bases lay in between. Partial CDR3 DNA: TGTGCCAGCAGCGTACAGGGTTATGGC. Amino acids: CASSVQGYG. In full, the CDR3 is CASSVQGYGYTF. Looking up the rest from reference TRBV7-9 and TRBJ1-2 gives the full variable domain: DTGVSQNPRHKITKRGQNVTFRCDPISEHNRLYWYRQTLGQGPEFLTYFQNEAQLEKSRLLSDRFSAERPKGSFSTLEIQRTEQGDSAMYLCASSVQGYGYTFGSGTRLTVV.

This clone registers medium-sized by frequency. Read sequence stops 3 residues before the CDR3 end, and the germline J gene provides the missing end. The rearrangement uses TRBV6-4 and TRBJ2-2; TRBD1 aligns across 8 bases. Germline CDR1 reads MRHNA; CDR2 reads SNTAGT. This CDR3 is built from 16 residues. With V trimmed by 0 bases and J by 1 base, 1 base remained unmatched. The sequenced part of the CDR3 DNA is TGTGCCAGCAGTGACTCCGGGACAGGGAACACCGGGGAG. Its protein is CASSDSGTGNTGE. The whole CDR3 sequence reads CASSDSGTGNTGELFF.

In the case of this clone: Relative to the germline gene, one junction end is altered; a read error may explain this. The CDR3 bases that were read are TGCGCCAGCAGCCCCGGCGGAGGTAGCCCAGATACG. Its translation is CASSPGGGSPDT. The whole CDR3 sequence reads CASSPGGGSPDTQYF. This chain connects TRBV4-2 to TRBJ2-3; TRBD2 is a possible D gene (5 bases). The observed sequence ends 3 residues before the CDR3 terminus, with the missing tail filled in from the germline J gene. Germline V gives CDR1 LGHNA, CDR2 YNFKEQ. The CDR3 has 15 residues.

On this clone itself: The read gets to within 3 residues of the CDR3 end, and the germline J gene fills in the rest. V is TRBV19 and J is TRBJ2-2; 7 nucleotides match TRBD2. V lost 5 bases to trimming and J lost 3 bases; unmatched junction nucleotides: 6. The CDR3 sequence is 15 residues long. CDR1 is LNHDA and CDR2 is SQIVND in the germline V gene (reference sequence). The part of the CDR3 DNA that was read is TGTGCCAGTAGTCCTCGCGGGGGATACACCGGGGAG. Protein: CASSPRGGYTGE. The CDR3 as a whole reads CASSPRGGYTGELFF.

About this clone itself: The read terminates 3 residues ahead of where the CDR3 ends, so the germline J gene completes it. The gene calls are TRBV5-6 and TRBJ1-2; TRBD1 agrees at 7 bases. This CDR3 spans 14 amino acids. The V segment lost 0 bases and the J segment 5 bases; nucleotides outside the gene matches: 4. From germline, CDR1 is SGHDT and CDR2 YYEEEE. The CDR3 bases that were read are TGTGCCAGCAGCTTGGACAGGGGAAGGTATGGC. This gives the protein CASSLDRGRYG. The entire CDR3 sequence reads CASSLDRGRYGYTF.

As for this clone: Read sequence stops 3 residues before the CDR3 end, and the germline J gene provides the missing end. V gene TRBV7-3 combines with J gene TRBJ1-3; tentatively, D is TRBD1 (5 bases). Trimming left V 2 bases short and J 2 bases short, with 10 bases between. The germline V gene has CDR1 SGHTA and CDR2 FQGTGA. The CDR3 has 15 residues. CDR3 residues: CASSLGGGTGNTIYF. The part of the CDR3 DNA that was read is TGTGCCAGCAGCTTAGGGGGGGGTACTGGAAACACC.

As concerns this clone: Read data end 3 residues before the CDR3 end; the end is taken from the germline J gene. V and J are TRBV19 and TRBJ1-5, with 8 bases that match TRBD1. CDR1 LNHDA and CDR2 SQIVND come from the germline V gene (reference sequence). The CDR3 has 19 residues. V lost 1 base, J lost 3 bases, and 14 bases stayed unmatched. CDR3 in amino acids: CASSIAMSGGRGYNQPQHF. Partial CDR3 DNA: TGTGCCAGTAGTATAGCGATGTCAGGGGGCCGGGGATACAATCAGCCC.

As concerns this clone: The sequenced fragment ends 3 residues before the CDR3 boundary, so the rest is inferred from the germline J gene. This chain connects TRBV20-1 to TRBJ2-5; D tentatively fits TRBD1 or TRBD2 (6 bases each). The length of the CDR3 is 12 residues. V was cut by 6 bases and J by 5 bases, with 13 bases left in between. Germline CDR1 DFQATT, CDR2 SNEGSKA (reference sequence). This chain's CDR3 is CSANREEETQYF. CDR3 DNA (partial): TGCAGTGCAAACAGGGAGGAGGAGACC.

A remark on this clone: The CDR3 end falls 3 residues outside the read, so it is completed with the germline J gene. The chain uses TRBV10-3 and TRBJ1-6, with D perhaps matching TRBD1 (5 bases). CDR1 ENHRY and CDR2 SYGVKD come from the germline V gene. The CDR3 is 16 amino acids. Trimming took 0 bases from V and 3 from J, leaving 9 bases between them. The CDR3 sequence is CAISESGGDYNSPLHF. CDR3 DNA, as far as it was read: TGTGCCATCAGTGAGTCGGGGGGAGACTATAATTCACCC.

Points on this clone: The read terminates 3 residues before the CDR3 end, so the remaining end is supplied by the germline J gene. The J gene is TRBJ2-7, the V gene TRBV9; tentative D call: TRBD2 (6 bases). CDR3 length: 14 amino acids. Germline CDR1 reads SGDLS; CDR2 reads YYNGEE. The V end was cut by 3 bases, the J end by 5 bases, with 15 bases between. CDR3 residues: CASSGVGGVDEQYF. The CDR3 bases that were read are TGTGCCAGCAGCGGGGTTGGCGGGGTTGACGAG. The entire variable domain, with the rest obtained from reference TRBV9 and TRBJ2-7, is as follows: DSGVTQTPKHLITATGQRVTLRCSPRSGDLSVYWYQQSLDQGLQFLIQYYNGEERAKGNILERFSAQQFPDLHSELNLSSLELGDSALYFCASSGVGGVDEQYFGPGTRLTVT.

The CDR3 loop reads CASTRRTGGDEQYF. The part of the CDR3 DNA that was read is TGTGCCAGCACGAGGAGGACAGGAGGGGACGAG. V gene TRBV6-2 or TRBV6-3 combines with J gene TRBJ2-7; the D gene is possibly TRBD1 (7 bases). From the germline J gene comes the end of the CDR3, since the read stops 3 residues before it. The CDR3 extends over 14 amino acids. Trimming stripped 7 bases from V and 5 bases from J, with 18 bases between. CDR1 MNHEY and CDR2 SVGEGT come from the germline V gene.